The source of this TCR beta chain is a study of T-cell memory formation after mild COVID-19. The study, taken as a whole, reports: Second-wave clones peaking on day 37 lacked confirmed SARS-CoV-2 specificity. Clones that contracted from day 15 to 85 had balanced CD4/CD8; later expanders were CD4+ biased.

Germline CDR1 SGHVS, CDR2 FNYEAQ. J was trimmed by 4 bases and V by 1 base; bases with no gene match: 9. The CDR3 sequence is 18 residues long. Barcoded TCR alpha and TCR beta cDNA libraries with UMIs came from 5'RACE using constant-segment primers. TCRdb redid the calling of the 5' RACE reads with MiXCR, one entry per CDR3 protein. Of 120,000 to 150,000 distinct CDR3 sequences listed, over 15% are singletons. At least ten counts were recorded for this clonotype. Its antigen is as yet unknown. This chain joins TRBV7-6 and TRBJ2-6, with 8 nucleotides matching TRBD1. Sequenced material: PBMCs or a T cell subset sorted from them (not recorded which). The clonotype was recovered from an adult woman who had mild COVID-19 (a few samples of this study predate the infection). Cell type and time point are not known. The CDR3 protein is CASSLGFRGLSGANVLTF. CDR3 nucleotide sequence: TGTGCCAGCAGCTTAGGATTCAGGGGGCTATCCGGGGCCAACGTCCTGACTTTC.